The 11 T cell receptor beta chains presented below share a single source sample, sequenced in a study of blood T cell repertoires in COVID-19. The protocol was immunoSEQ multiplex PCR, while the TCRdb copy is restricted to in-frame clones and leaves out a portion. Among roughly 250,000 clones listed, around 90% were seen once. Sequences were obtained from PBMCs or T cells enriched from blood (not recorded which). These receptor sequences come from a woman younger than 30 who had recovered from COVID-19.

The CDR3 sequence is CASSISAGSGNTIYF. As DNA, the CDR3 is TGTGCCAGTAGTATAAGCGCGGGCTCTGGAAACACCATATATTTT. V and J are TRBV19 and TRBJ1-3; D call uncertain. In germline, CDR1 is LNHDA, CDR2 SQIVND (reference sequence). This CDR3 region has 15 residues. V was trimmed by 2 bases and J by 0 bases, leaving 8 bases between them.

Here the CDR3 reads CASSQRATNTGELFF. The CDR3 region has the DNA TGTGCCAGCAGTCAGAGGGCCACGAACACCGGGGAGCTGTTTTTT. This chain connects TRBV27 to TRBJ2-2; D is possibly TRBD2 (5 bases). Germline CDR1 and CDR2: MNHEY and SMNVEV (reference sequence). V was trimmed by 5 bases and J by 0 bases, leaving 10 bases between them. The CDR3 runs 15 residues.

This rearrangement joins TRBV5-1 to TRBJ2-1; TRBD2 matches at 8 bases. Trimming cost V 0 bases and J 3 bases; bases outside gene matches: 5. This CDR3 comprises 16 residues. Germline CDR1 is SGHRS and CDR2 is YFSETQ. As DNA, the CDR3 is TGCGCCAGCAGCTTGGCCCCAGCGGGAGTCTACAATGAGCAGTTCTTC. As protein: CASSLAPAGVYNEQFF.

In nucleotides, the CDR3 is TGTGCCAGCAGCTCCTTGGCGGGAATGAACACTGAAGCTTTCTTT. Residues: CASSSLAGMNTEAFF. The chain links TRBV7-2 to TRBJ1-1; D not certain. Germline V lookup: CDR1 SGHTA, CDR2 FQGNSA. V gave up 4 bases and J gave up 0 bases, with 12 bases separating them. This CDR3 has 15 amino acids.

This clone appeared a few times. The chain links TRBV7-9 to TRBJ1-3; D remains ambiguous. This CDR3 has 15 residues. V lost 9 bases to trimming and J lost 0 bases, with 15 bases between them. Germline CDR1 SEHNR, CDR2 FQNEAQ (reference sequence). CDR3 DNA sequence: TGTGCCAGTCGAGGTTACCCACCCTCTGGAAACACCATATATTTT. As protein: CASRGYPPSGNTIYF.

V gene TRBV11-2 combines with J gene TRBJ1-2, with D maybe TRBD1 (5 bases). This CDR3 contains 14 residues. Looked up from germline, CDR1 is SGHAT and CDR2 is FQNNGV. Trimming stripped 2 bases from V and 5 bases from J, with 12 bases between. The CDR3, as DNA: TGTGCCAGCAGCTTACGTCAGGGCGAGTATGGCTACACCTTC. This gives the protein CASSLRQGEYGYTF.

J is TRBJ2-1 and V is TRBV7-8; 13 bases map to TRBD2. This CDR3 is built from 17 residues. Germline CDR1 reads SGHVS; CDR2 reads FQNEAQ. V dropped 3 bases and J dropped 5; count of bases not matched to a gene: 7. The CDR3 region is CASSFPTSGGTHNEQFF. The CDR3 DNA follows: TGTGCCAGCAGCTTCCCGACTAGCGGGGGGACTCACAATGAGCAGTTCTTC.

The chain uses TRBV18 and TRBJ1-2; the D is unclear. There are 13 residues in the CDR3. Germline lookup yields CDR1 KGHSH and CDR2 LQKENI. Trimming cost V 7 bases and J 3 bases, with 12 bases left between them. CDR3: CASFGRRDYGYTF. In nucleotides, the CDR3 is TGTGCCAGCTTTGGGAGGAGGGACTATGGCTACACCTTC.

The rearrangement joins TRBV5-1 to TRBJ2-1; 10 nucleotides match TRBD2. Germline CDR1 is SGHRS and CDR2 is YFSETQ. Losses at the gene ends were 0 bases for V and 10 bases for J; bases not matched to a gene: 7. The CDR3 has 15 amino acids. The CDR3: CASSLELAGVLEQFF. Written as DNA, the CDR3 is TGCGCCAGCAGCTTGGAGCTAGCGGGAGTATTGGAGCAGTTCTTC.

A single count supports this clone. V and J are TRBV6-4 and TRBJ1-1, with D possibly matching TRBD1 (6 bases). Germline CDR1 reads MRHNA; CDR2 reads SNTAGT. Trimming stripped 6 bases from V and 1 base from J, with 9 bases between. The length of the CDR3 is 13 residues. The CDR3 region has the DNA TGTGCCAGCAGCCCACAGGGGAACACTGAAGCTTTCTTT. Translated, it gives CASSPQGNTEAFF.

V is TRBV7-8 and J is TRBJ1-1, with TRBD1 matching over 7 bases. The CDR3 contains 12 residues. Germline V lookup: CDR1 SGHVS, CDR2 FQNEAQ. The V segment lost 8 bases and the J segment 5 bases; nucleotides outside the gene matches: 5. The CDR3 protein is CASRAGGTEAFF. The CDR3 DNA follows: TGTGCCAGCCGGGCAGGGGGGACTGAAGCTTTCTTT.